Listed here are 27 T cell receptor beta chains from one sample, sequenced in a study of T cells in women clearing cervical HPV infection. Libraries were prepared by immunoSEQ multiplex PCR; TCRdb keeps only in-frame clonotypes and omits some of them. The sample's table shows about 32,000 clones. The specimen was blood buffy coat. The receptor set was obtained from a woman aged 18-69 years with a cervical HPV16 infection that either progressed to CIN3+ or cleared (not recorded which).

As concerns this clone: The read finishes 3 residues shy of the CDR3 end, and the germline J gene is used to complete it. The rearrangement links TRBV5-4 to TRBJ2-1; D is unclear. The CDR3 length is 15 residues. Trimming cost V 0 bases and J 6 bases, with 13 bases left between them. Germline CDR1 SGHNT, CDR2 YYREEE (reference sequence). CDR3 DNA, as far as it was read: TGTGCCAGCAGCTTGGTACCTACCCCCCGCAATGAG. Residues: CASSLVPTPRNE. The CDR3 in full is CASSLVPTPRNEQFF.

Concerning this clone itself: Read coverage stops 3 residues before the CDR3 terminus; the germline J gene supplies the remainder. The chain is built from TRBV10-1 and TRBJ2-3, with 8 bases that match TRBD1. The junction had 11 bases not matched to a gene; V was cut back by 3 bases and J by 6 bases. The CDR3 runs 16 residues. CDR1 WNHNN and CDR2 SYGVQD come from the germline V gene (reference sequence). The CDR3 bases that were read are TGCGCCAGCAGTGATCAGGGGGCGCCGGGTTATGATACG. Its translation is CASSDQGAPGYDT. The full-length CDR3 reads as CASSDQGAPGYDTQYF.

The covered CDR3 bases are TGTGCCAGCTCACCACGGGTTCAAGGGGGCTACAATGAG. Amino acid sequence: CASSPRVQGGYNE. The CDR3 in full is CASSPRVQGGYNEQFF. This chain links TRBV18 with TRBJ2-1; D might be TRBD1 (6 bases). The DNA ends 3 residues before the CDR3 does, and the rest of the CDR3 is filled in from the germline J gene. Trimming pared 1 base from V and 3 bases from J, leaving 13 bases between. This CDR3 contains 16 residues. Per germline, CDR1 KGHSH and CDR2 LQKENI.

The sequenced part of the CDR3 DNA is TGTGCCAGCAGCCGGGATATCACTAGTGACTACGAG. Protein: CASSRDITSDYE. In full, the CDR3 reads CASSRDITSDYEQYF. V gene TRBV4-2 combines with J gene TRBJ2-7, with D perhaps TRBD2 (5 bases). The read terminates 3 residues before the CDR3 end, so the remaining end is supplied by the germline J gene. V lost 4 bases to trimming and J lost 3 bases, with 16 bases between them. The CDR3 totals 15 residues. The germline V gene has CDR1 LGHNA and CDR2 YNFKEQ.

About this clone: The read halts 3 residues ahead of the CDR3 end, with the missing end drawn from the germline J gene. This rearrangement joins TRBV5-6 to TRBJ2-7; the match to TRBD1 covers 7 bases. The germline gives CDR1 SGHDT, CDR2 YYEEEE. With V trimmed by 3 bases and J by 5 bases, 8 bases remained unmatched. The CDR3 totals 14 residues. CDR3 sequence: CASSWDSLPNEQYF. The DNA read from the CDR3 is TGTGCCAGCAGCTGGGACAGCTTACCCAACGAG.

On this clone itself: The read ends 3 residues early relative to the CDR3; the germline J gene fills the gap. This chain uses TRBV11-1 with TRBJ2-7; TRBD2 matches 7 bases. The CDR3 contains 15 residues. With V trimmed by 0 bases and J by 3 bases, 5 bases remained unmatched. The V gene's germline CDR1 is SGHAT and CDR2 FQDESV (reference sequence). The part of the CDR3 DNA that was read is TGTGCCAGCAGCTTAGCGGGGGGGTCCAACTACGAG. Amino acid sequence: CASSLAGGSNYE. The full CDR3 protein is CASSLAGGSNYEQYF.

In regard to this clone: The CDR3 is cut off 3 residues early in the read; its end comes from the germline J gene. The genes are TRBV5-1 and TRBJ1-3; tentatively, D is TRBD1 (6 bases). CDR1 is SGHRS and CDR2 is YFSETQ in the germline V gene. Between the trimmed V and J ends, which lost 4 bases and 2 bases, there was a span of 16 bases. The CDR3 runs to 16 residues. The chain's CDR3 is CASSDPGHEPGNTIYF. The sequenced CDR3 bases are TGCGCCAGCAGCGACCCGGGACATGAACCTGGAAACACC.

As concerns this clone: Read coverage stops 3 residues before the CDR3 terminus; the germline J gene supplies the remainder. The genes are TRBV6-1 and TRBJ2-3, with a weak D call TRBD2 (6 bases). The CDR3 totals 15 residues. Germline CDR1 reads MNHNS; CDR2 reads SASEGT. With 4 bases removed from V and 4 bases from J, the gap between germline ends came to 15 bases. The sequenced part of the CDR3 DNA is TGTGCCAGCAGTGGTGGAGCGGGCGGTCCAGATACG. Its protein is CASSGGAGGPDT. The CDR3 as a whole reads CASSGGAGGPDTQYF.

Details on this clone: From the germline J gene comes the end of the CDR3, since the read stops 3 residues before it. The rearrangement joins TRBV12-3 or TRBV12-4 to TRBJ2-2; perhaps TRBD1 as D (6 bases). V lost 6 bases and J lost 7, with 12 bases in between. The CDR3 spans 13 residues. Here the CDR3 reads CASSLQGRGELFF. CDR3 DNA, as far as it was read: TGTGCCAGCAGCCTTCAGGGGCGCGGGGAG.

About this clone itself: The read ends 3 residues shy of where the CDR3 ends; the end is completed using the germline J gene. V is TRBV2 and J is TRBJ2-3; 11 nucleotides align to TRBD2. CDR3 length equals 16 residues. Germline V CDR1 and CDR2: SNHLY, FYNNEI. With V trimmed by 2 bases and J by 3 bases, 4 bases remained unmatched. CDR3 DNA, as far as it was read: TGTGCCAGCAGTGAAAGGGCTAGCGGGGGGACAGATACG. This codes for CASSERASGGTDT. The complete CDR3 sequence is CASSERASGGTDTQYF.

With respect to this clone: The sequenced fragment ends 3 residues before the CDR3 boundary, so the rest is inferred from the germline J gene. The chain couples TRBV5-1 to TRBJ1-2; D call uncertain. The CDR3 runs 14 residues. The ends were cut back, 1 base at V and 4 bases at J, with 11 bases in the middle. Germline CDR1 is SGHRS and CDR2 is YFSETQ. The sequenced CDR3 bases are TGCGCCAGCAGCTTGAGCTCGGACTTCTATGGC. This translates into CASSLSSDFYG. In full, the CDR3 reads CASSLSSDFYGYTF.

Turning to this clone: The read ends 3 residues before the CDR3 terminus; that terminus is restored from the germline J gene. V and J are TRBV10-3 and TRBJ1-2; 10 nucleotides align to TRBD1. Trimming removed 0 bases from V and 4 bases from J; junction bases left unmatched: 5. Germline-derived CDR1 and CDR2 are ENHRY and SYGVKD. The CDR3 length is 16 residues. This CDR3 reads CAISESVDRGIYGYTF. CDR3 DNA, as far as it was read: TGTGCCATCAGTGAGTCAGTGGACAGGGGGATCTATGGC.

Worth noting for this clone: The read gets to within 3 residues of the CDR3 end, and the germline J gene fills in the rest. The rearrangement uses TRBV10-3 and TRBJ1-4; TRBD1 matches 10 bases. The V segment lost 4 bases and the J segment 5 bases; nucleotides outside the gene matches: 1. The CDR3 extends over 14 amino acids. CDR1 ENHRY and CDR2 SYGVKD come from the germline V gene. The CDR3 reads CAISGGQGNEKLFF. The CDR3 DNA, read in part, is TGTGCCATCAGTGGGGGACAGGGGAATGAAAAA.

With regard to this clone: Sequencing ends 3 residues short of the CDR3 end; the germline J gene provides the rest. The rearrangement links TRBV7-3 to TRBJ2-7, with TRBD1 matching 7 bases. The germline V gene encodes CDR1 SGHTA and CDR2 FQGTGA. The trim removed 6 bases at V and 6 bases at J, leaving 8 bases unmatched. CDR3 length: 13 residues. The CDR3 loop is CASSPDRVGEQYF. Incomplete CDR3 DNA: TGTGCCAGCAGTCCCGACAGGGTGGGCGAG.

Of note for this clone: The read comes to an end 3 residues before the CDR3 does, leaving the germline J gene to fill in the end. J is TRBJ1-6 and V is TRBV6-1, with 7 nucleotides matching TRBD1. The ends lost 3 bases at V and 7 bases at J; junction bases unmatched: 3. The germline gives CDR1 MNHNS, CDR2 SASEGT. The CDR3 covers 14 residues. CDR3 DNA, as far as it was read: TGTGCCAGCAGTGATACAGGGGACAATTCACCC. Protein product: CASSDTGDNSP. Given in full, the CDR3 is CASSDTGDNSPLHF.

Of note for this clone: Sequencing ends 3 residues short of the CDR3 end; the germline J gene provides the rest. The chain recombines TRBV19 with TRBJ1-2; D uncertain. Germline values: CDR1 LNHDA, CDR2 SQIVND (reference sequence). The CDR3 length is 14 residues. Trimming removed 7 bases from V and 6 bases from J, with 18 bases in between. Partial CDR3 DNA: TGTGCCAGTATCTTACACGAGGACTTCGATGGC. It translates to CASILHEDFDG. The whole CDR3 region reads CASILHEDFDGYTF.

As for this clone: The missing CDR3 end, 3 residues past where the read stops, is filled in from the germline J gene. This chain connects TRBV20-1 to TRBJ1-6; D gene unclear. The CDR3 is 15 amino acids. Germline V gene lookup returns CDR1 DFQATT and CDR2 SNEGSKA (reference sequence). The V and J ends lost 2 bases and 1 base respectively, with 9 bases between them. The CDR3 bases that were read are TGCAGTGCTAGACGACACTCGTCCTATAATTCACCC. Translated, it gives CSARRHSSYNSP. The entire CDR3 protein is CSARRHSSYNSPLHF.

As concerns this clone: The read ends 3 residues shy of where the CDR3 ends; the end is completed using the germline J gene. The chain employs TRBV12-3 or TRBV12-4 and TRBJ1-1, with TRBD1 as a possible D gene (5 bases). The CDR3 has 13 amino acids. V lost 7 bases and J 4 bases, leaving 13 bases between the germline ends. The sequenced part of the CDR3 DNA is TGTGCCAGCACCACAGGAGCCCTCACTGAA. Translation: CASTTGALTE. The whole CDR3 sequence reads CASTTGALTEAFF.

This clone shows up as medium-sized (0.01 to 0.1%) by frequency. The read gets to within 3 residues of the CDR3 end, and the germline J gene fills in the rest. This chain links TRBV6-1 with TRBJ2-5, with D perhaps TRBD1 (5 bases). Germline values: CDR1 MNHNS, CDR2 SASEGT. The CDR3 has 13 amino acids. Between the trimmed V and J ends, which lost 3 bases and 2 bases, there was a span of 7 bases. The CDR3 here is CASSDREQETQYF. The sequenced part of the CDR3 DNA is TGTGCCAGCAGTGACAGGGAACAAGAGACC.

With respect to this clone: The read terminates 3 residues ahead of where the CDR3 ends, so the germline J gene completes it. The chain couples TRBV7-3 to TRBJ2-5; D might be TRBD2 (6 bases). V was shortened by 5 bases and J by 4 bases, with 17 bases between the two germline ends. There are 15 residues in the CDR3. The germline V gene encodes CDR1 SGHTA and CDR2 FQGTGA. The sequenced CDR3 bases are TGTGCCAGCAGCCAATTAGCGGCCGAGGGAGAGACC. Translation: CASSQLAAEGET. The complete CDR3 sequence is CASSQLAAEGETQYF.

A remark on this clone: The read is 3 residues too short to cover the CDR3 end, so that end is filled in from the germline J gene. The genes are TRBV20-1 and TRBJ1-2; 7 bases fit TRBD1. V lost 0 bases and J lost 5; bases outside the gene matches: 9. The CDR3 loop spans 15 amino acids. CDR1 and CDR2 (germline): DFQATT, SNEGSKA (reference sequence). The CDR3 protein is CSARDPTGLAYGYTF. The DNA read from the CDR3 is TGCAGTGCTAGAGATCCGACAGGGTTGGCGTATGGC.

Notes on this clone: The observed sequence ends 3 residues before the CDR3 terminus, with the missing tail filled in from the germline J gene. This chain uses TRBV13 with TRBJ2-6; 7 bases match TRBD1. Trimming at V came to 1 base and at J to 3 bases, leaving 6 bases not matched to a gene. Germline V lookup: CDR1 PRHDT, CDR2 FYEKMQ (reference sequence). The CDR3 sequence is 17 residues long. The CDR3 spells CASSLVEGASGANVLTF. The CDR3 DNA, read in part, is TGTGCCAGCAGCTTAGTAGAGGGGGCCAGTGGGGCCAACGTC. Using reference TRBV13 and TRBJ2-6 for the parts outside the CDR3, the full variable domain is AAGVIQSPRHLIKEKRETATLKCYPIPRHDTVYWYQQGPGQDPQFLISFYEKMQSDKGSIPDRFSAQQFSDYHSELNMSSLELGDSALYFCASSLVEGASGANVLTFGAGSRLTVL.

Regarding this clone: The read is 3 residues too short to cover the CDR3 end, so that end is filled in from the germline J gene. V usage is TRBV29-1 and J usage is TRBJ2-1; 8 positions agree with TRBD1. The CDR3 is 15 residues long. J was trimmed by 0 bases and V by 7 bases; bases with no gene match: 8. Germline CDR1 reads SQVTM; CDR2 reads ANQGSEA. CDR3 DNA, as far as it was read: TGCAGCGGGACAGGGACATTCCACTCCTACAATGAG. Translating it yields CSGTGTFHSYNE. The CDR3 reads in full as CSGTGTFHSYNEQFF.

Details on this clone: Coverage ceases 3 residues before the CDR3 finishes, and the germline J gene fills in the end. V gene TRBV7-8 combines with J gene TRBJ1-6; tentative D call: TRBD1 (6 bases). The CDR3 covers 17 residues. Trimming left V 4 bases short and J 0 bases short, with 13 bases between. CDR1 and CDR2 (germline): SGHVS, FQNEAQ. CDR3 DNA (partial): TGTGCCAGCAGCTCACTCTCGGACAGCTCCTATAATTCACCC. Protein sequence: CASSSLSDSSYNSP. The entire CDR3 protein is CASSSLSDSSYNSPLHF. The full variable domain, completed using reference TRBV7-8 and TRBJ1-6, is GAGVSQSPRYKVAKRGQDVALRCDPISGHVSLFWYQQALGQGPEFLTYFQNEAQLDKSGLPSDRFFAERPEGSVSTLKIQRTQQEDSAVYLCASSSLSDSSYNSPLHFGNGTRLTVT.

Concerning this clone: The DNA ends 3 residues before the CDR3 does, and the rest of the CDR3 is filled in from the germline J gene. The chain links TRBV14 to TRBJ1-6; D is uncertain. Germline values: CDR1 SGHDN, CDR2 FVKESK. Trimming shortened V by 0 bases and J by 6 bases, and 6 bases separated the two germline ends. This CDR3 comprises 14 residues. CDR3 protein: CASSQDASNSPLHF. Partial CDR3 DNA: TGTGCCAGCAGCCAAGATGCCAGTAATTCACCC.

The CDR3 DNA, read in part, is TGCAGTGCTAGAGTTATAGGACAGGGGATGTACGAG. It encodes CSARVIGQGMYE. The whole CDR3 is CSARVIGQGMYEQYF. This chain links TRBV20-1 with TRBJ2-7, with TRBD1 matching 9 bases. The sequenced fragment ends 3 residues before the CDR3 boundary, so the rest is inferred from the germline J gene. The V gene end was trimmed by 1 base and the J gene end by 4 bases; junction bases not matched to a gene: 8. CDR3 size: 15 residues. Germline values: CDR1 DFQATT, CDR2 SNEGSKA (reference sequence).

As for this clone: The read ends 3 residues early relative to the CDR3; the germline J gene fills the gap. The V gene is TRBV10-3, the J gene TRBJ1-6; the D gene is possibly TRBD1 (6 bases). Germline V gene lookup returns CDR1 ENHRY and CDR2 SYGVKD. This CDR3 is 13 amino acids long. With 11 bases removed from V and 8 bases from J, the gap between germline ends came to 16 bases. The CDR3 sequence: CAGREGEYSPLHF. CDR3 bases read: TGTGCCGGCAGGGAGGGGGAGTATTCACCC.